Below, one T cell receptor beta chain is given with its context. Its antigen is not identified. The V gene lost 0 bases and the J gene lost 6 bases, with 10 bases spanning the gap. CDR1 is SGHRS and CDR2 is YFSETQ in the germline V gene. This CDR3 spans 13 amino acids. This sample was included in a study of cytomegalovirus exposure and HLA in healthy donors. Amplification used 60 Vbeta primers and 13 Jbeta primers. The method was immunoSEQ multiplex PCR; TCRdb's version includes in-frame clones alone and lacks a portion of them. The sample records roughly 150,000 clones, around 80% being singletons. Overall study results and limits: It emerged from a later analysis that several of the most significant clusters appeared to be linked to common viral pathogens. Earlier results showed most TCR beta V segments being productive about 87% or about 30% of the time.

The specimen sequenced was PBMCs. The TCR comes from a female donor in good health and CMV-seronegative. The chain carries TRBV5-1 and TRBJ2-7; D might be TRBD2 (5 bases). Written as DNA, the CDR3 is TGCGCCAGCAGCTTGGAGGGAGTCGGCGAGCAGTACTTC. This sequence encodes CASSLEGVGEQYF.